The rows below give T cell receptor beta chains drawn from one sample of a study of shared clonotypes between healthy human individuals. The assay was immunoSEQ multiplex PCR, and TCRdb's table has in-frame clones only and misses some. The sample holds millions of clones, over 85% seen once. Sequenced material: naive CD4+ T cells sorted from blood. The receptors were sampled from a man younger than 30 in good health. CDR3s include the opening cysteine and the closing phenylalanine or tryptophan. The D gene is left open where the match is weak. Only some rows state a clone size, as once, few, many or a class for expanded clones.

v_call: TRBV6-6
d_call: NA
clone_size: NA
j_call: TRBJ1-6
cdr3_nt: TGTGCCAGCAGTGACGGAAATTCACCCCTCCACTTT
cdr3_aa: CASSDGNSPLHF

v_call: TRBV7-2
d_call: NA
clone_size: NA
j_call: TRBJ2-7
cdr3_nt: TGTGCCAGCAGCTCGAGGGGGGTCCGCTCCTACGAGCAGTACTTC
cdr3_aa: CASSSRGVRSYEQYF

v_call: TRBV14
d_call: NA
clone_size: once
j_call: TRBJ2-7
cdr3_nt: TGTGCCAGCGCCCCTTGGGGGGACTCAACTTACGAGCAGTACTTC
cdr3_aa: CASAPWGDSTYEQYF

v_call: TRBV6-5
d_call: TRBD1
clone_size: once
j_call: TRBJ1-4
cdr3_nt: TGTGCCAGCAGACCTGGGACAGTCTCTCGGGAAAAACTGTTTTTT
cdr3_aa: CASRPGTVSREKLFF

v_call: TRBV2
d_call: NA
clone_size: NA
j_call: TRBJ1-3
cdr3_nt: TGTGCCAGCAGTGTTGGAAACACCATATATTTT
cdr3_aa: CASSVGNTIYF

v_call: TRBV6-6
d_call: TRBD1
clone_size: NA
j_call: TRBJ2-2
cdr3_nt: TGTGCCAGCAGAGGGGGCGCGAACACCGGGGAGCTGTTTTTT
cdr3_aa: CASRGGANTGELFF

v_call: TRBV4-2
d_call: NA
clone_size: NA
j_call: TRBJ2-3
cdr3_nt: TGTGCCAGCAGCCAAGCCCCATCCGGCGGGGCTAGCACAGATACGCAGTATTTT
cdr3_aa: CASSQAPSGGASTDTQYF

v_call: TRBV2
d_call: NA
clone_size: NA
j_call: TRBJ1-2
cdr3_nt: TGTGCCAGCAGGGCCGGATGGGACTATGGCTACACCTTC
cdr3_aa: CASRAGWDYGYTF

v_call: TRBV25-1
d_call: NA
clone_size: NA
j_call: TRBJ1-1
cdr3_nt: TGTGCCAGCAGTGAACAGGGTCGGGCTGAAGCTTTCTTT
cdr3_aa: CASSEQGRAEAFF

v_call: TRBV28
d_call: TRBD1
clone_size: NA
j_call: TRBJ1-4
cdr3_nt: TGTGCCAGCAGCCCAGGGGGCCCTAATGAAAAACTGTTTTTT
cdr3_aa: CASSPGGPNEKLFF

v_call: TRBV30
d_call: TRBD1
clone_size: NA
j_call: TRBJ2-7
cdr3_nt: TGTGCCTGGAATCCGGGGACAGGGCCCTACGAGCAGTACTTC
cdr3_aa: CAWNPGTGPYEQYF

v_call: TRBV10-2
d_call: TRBD1
clone_size: NA
j_call: TRBJ2-7
cdr3_nt: TGCGCCAGTCAGACCCGGGACAGGGGATCCTACGAGCAGTACTTC
cdr3_aa: CASQTRDRGSYEQYF

v_call: TRBV6-5
d_call: NA
clone_size: NA
j_call: TRBJ1-1
cdr3_nt: TGTGCCAGCAGTTACACCCTCAGGGCCATGAACACTGAAGCTTTCTTT
cdr3_aa: CASSYTLRAMNTEAFF

v_call: TRBV10-3
d_call: NA
clone_size: NA
j_call: TRBJ2-2
cdr3_nt: TGTGCCATCAGTGGACGAACCGGGGAGCTGTTTTTT
cdr3_aa: CAISGRTGELFF

v_call: TRBV4-3
d_call: NA
clone_size: once
j_call: TRBJ2-7
cdr3_nt: TGCGCCAGCAGCCAAGTTTCCGGGGATTACGAGCAGTACTTC
cdr3_aa: CASSQVSGDYEQYF

v_call: TRBV10-3
d_call: NA
clone_size: NA
j_call: TRBJ1-6
cdr3_nt: TGTGCCATCAGTGAGTACTTTACACCGGAGTCTAATTCACCCCTCCACTTT
cdr3_aa: CAISEYFTPESNSPLHF

v_call: TRBV6-6
d_call: TRBD2
clone_size: NA
j_call: TRBJ2-7
cdr3_nt: TGTGCCAGCAGCCTGCGACTAGCGGGAATCTACGAGCAGTACTTC
cdr3_aa: CASSLRLAGIYEQYF

v_call: TRBV29-1
d_call: NA
clone_size: NA
j_call: TRBJ1-5
cdr3_nt: TGCAGCGCCACAGCCTCGGATCAGCCCCAGCATTTT
cdr3_aa: CSATASDQPQHF

v_call: TRBV5-1
d_call: TRBD1
clone_size: NA
j_call: TRBJ2-7
cdr3_nt: TGCGCCAGCAGCACAGGGGACAGTTCCTACGAGCAGTACTTC
cdr3_aa: CASSTGDSSYEQYF

v_call: TRBV29-1
d_call: NA
clone_size: once
j_call: TRBJ2-3
cdr3_nt: TGCAGCGTTGCAGGGAATACAGATACGCAGTATTTT
cdr3_aa: CSVAGNTDTQYF

v_call: TRBV7-2
d_call: NA
clone_size: NA
j_call: TRBJ2-5
cdr3_nt: TGTGCCAGCAGCAGGGGCTCAGGGTTCCAAGAGACCCAGTACTTC
cdr3_aa: CASSRGSGFQETQYF

v_call: TRBV7-9
d_call: NA
clone_size: NA
j_call: TRBJ2-1
cdr3_nt: TGTGCCAGCAGCTTACCCGGAGCCTCCTACAATGAGCAGTTCTTC
cdr3_aa: CASSLPGASYNEQFF

v_call: TRBV30
d_call: TRBD1
clone_size: NA
j_call: TRBJ1-6
cdr3_nt: TGTGCCTGGACCGGACAGGGAAATTCACCCCTCCACTTT
cdr3_aa: CAWTGQGNSPLHF

v_call: TRBV23-1
d_call: NA
clone_size: NA
j_call: TRBJ1-6
cdr3_nt: TGCGCCAGCGAGGGGGATAGACCCCCCGCCTTTAATTCACCCCTCCACTTT
cdr3_aa: CASEGDRPPAFNSPLHF

v_call: TRBV29-1
d_call: NA
clone_size: NA
j_call: TRBJ2-2
cdr3_nt: TGCAGCGTTGAAGAAGTGGGGGCAGGGGTACGGGTACCCGGGGAGCTGTTTTTT
cdr3_aa: CSVEEVGAGVRVPGELFF

v_call: TRBV5-1
d_call: NA
clone_size: NA
j_call: TRBJ2-3
cdr3_nt: TGCGCCAGCAGCTCGGGACCAACCCCAGATACGCAGTATTTT
cdr3_aa: CASSSGPTPDTQYF

v_call: TRBV5-6
d_call: NA
clone_size: NA
j_call: TRBJ2-5
cdr3_nt: TGTGCCAGCAGCTTGTCCAGGGCAGTTGAGACCCAGTACTTC
cdr3_aa: CASSLSRAVETQYF

v_call: TRBV7-6
d_call: NA
clone_size: NA
j_call: TRBJ2-2
cdr3_nt: TGTGCCAGCAGCCATAAGACCGGGGAGCTGTTTTTT
cdr3_aa: CASSHKTGELFF

v_call: TRBV2
d_call: NA
clone_size: NA
j_call: TRBJ2-7
cdr3_nt: TGTGCCAGCAAAATACTAGCTCTCGAGCAGTACTTC
cdr3_aa: CASKILALEQYF

v_call: TRBV5-6
d_call: TRBD1
clone_size: NA
j_call: TRBJ1-2
cdr3_nt: TGTGCCAGCGGCTGGGGAGGGGGCGGAAACTATGGCTACACCTTC
cdr3_aa: CASGWGGGGNYGYTF

v_call: TRBV30
d_call: NA
clone_size: NA
j_call: TRBJ2-3
cdr3_nt: TGTGCCTGGAGCCCCCTTGGCGGGGATACGCAGTATTTT
cdr3_aa: CAWSPLGGDTQYF

v_call: TRBV28
d_call: NA
clone_size: NA
j_call: TRBJ2-6
cdr3_nt: TGTGCCAGCAGTTTAGGGTATATTTCTGGGACTGGGGCCAACGTCCTGACTTTC
cdr3_aa: CASSLGYISGTGANVLTF

v_call: TRBV27
d_call: TRBD1
clone_size: NA
j_call: TRBJ1-4
cdr3_nt: TGTGCCAGCAGTTTAGAGGGGGCTGGTGAAAAACTGTTTTTT
cdr3_aa: CASSLEGAGEKLFF

v_call: TRBV19
d_call: NA
clone_size: NA
j_call: TRBJ2-3
cdr3_nt: TGTGCCAGTAGTATGAGGGGATCTAGCACAGATACGCAGTATTTT
cdr3_aa: CASSMRGSSTDTQYF

v_call: TRBV5-1
d_call: NA
clone_size: NA
j_call: TRBJ1-5
cdr3_nt: TGCGCCAGCAGCTTGGAAGGGGGACATCAGCCCCAGCATTTT
cdr3_aa: CASSLEGGHQPQHF

v_call: TRBV4-1
d_call: NA
clone_size: NA
j_call: TRBJ2-5
cdr3_nt: TGCGCCAGCAGCCAAGATGACGGGGCAGGGGCCGTTGTGGAGACCCAGTACTTC
cdr3_aa: CASSQDDGAGAVVETQYF

v_call: TRBV6-5
d_call: TRBD1
clone_size: NA
j_call: TRBJ1-2
cdr3_nt: TGTGCCAGCAGTTTGGACAGGGCGGGATATGGCTACACCTTC
cdr3_aa: CASSLDRAGYGYTF

v_call: TRBV5-5
d_call: NA
clone_size: NA
j_call: TRBJ2-7
cdr3_nt: TGTGCCAGCAGCTTGGGGGACGGACCCTACGAGCAGTACTTC
cdr3_aa: CASSLGDGPYEQYF

v_call: TRBV28
d_call: NA
clone_size: NA
j_call: TRBJ1-1
cdr3_nt: TGTGCCAGCAGTTTAACCGGCTACACTGAAGCTTTCTTT
cdr3_aa: CASSLTGYTEAFF

v_call: TRBV27
d_call: NA
clone_size: NA
j_call: TRBJ1-2
cdr3_nt: TGTGCCAGCAGGCCGGGACATCGAGATAACTATGGCTACACCTTC
cdr3_aa: CASRPGHRDNYGYTF

v_call: TRBV11-2
d_call: NA
clone_size: NA
j_call: TRBJ1-6
cdr3_nt: TGTGCCAGCAGCTTAGTAGAAGCAAATTCACCCCTCCACTTT
cdr3_aa: CASSLVEANSPLHF

v_call: TRBV2
d_call: TRBD1
clone_size: few
j_call: TRBJ1-5
cdr3_nt: TGTGCCAGCAGTGGACAGGGGCCAAGTCAGCCCCAGCATTTT
cdr3_aa: CASSGQGPSQPQHF

v_call: TRBV27
d_call: NA
clone_size: once
j_call: TRBJ2-3
cdr3_nt: TGTGCCTCCAGGGGCCGCTGGCGCACAGATACGCAGTATTTT
cdr3_aa: CASRGRWRTDTQYF

v_call: TRBV6-1
d_call: NA
clone_size: NA
j_call: TRBJ1-3
cdr3_nt: TGTGCCAGCAGACCGAATGGAAACACCATATATTTT
cdr3_aa: CASRPNGNTIYF